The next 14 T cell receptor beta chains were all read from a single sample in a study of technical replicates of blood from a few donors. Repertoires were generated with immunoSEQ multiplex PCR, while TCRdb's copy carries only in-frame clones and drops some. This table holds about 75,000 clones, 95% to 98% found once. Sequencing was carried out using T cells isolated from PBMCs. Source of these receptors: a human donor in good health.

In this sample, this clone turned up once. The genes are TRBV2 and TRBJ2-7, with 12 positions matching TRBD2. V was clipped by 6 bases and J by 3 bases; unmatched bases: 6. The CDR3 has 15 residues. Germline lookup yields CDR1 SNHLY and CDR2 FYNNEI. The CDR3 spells CASRETSGSFYEQYF. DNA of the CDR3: TGTGCCAGCAGGGAGACTAGCGGGAGTTTCTACGAGCAGTACTTC.

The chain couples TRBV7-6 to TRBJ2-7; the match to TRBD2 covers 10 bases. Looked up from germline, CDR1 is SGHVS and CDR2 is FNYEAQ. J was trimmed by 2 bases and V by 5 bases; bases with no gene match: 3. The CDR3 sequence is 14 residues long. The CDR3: CASSASGGPYEQYF. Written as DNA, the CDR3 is TGTGCCAGCAGCGCTAGCGGGGGCCCCTACGAGCAGTACTTC.

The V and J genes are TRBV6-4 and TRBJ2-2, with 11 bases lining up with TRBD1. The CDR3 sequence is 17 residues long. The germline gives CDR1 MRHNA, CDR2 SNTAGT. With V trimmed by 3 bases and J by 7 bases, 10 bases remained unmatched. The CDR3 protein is CASSEAVGTGGIGELFF. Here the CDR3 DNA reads TGTGCCAGCAGTGAAGCGGTCGGGACAGGGGGTATCGGGGAGCTGTTTTTT.

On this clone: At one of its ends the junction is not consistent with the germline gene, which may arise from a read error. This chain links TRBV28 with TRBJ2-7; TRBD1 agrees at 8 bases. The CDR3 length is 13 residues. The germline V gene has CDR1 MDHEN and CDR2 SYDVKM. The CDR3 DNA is TGTGCGAGCACAGGGGGGCCCCACAGTGAGCAGTACTTC. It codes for CASTGGPHSEQYF.

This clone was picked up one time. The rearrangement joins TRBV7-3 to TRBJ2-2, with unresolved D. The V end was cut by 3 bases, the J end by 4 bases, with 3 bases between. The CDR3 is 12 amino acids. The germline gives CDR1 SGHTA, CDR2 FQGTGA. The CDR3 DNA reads TGTGCCAGCAGCTTTATCACCGGGGAGCTGTTTTTT. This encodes CASSFITGELFF.

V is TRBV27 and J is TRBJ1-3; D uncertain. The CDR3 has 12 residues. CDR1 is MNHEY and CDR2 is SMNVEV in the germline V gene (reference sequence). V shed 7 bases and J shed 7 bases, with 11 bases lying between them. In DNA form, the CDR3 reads TGTGCCAGCAAGCTGGTCTCGAACACCATATATTTT. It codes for CASKLVSNTIYF.

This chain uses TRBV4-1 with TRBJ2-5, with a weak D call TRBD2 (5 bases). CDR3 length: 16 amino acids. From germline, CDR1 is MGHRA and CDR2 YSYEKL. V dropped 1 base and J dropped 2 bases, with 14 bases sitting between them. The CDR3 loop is CASSQVPLRAQETQYF. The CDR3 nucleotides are TGCGCCAGCAGCCAAGTCCCTCTGAGGGCTCAAGAGACCCAGTACTTC.

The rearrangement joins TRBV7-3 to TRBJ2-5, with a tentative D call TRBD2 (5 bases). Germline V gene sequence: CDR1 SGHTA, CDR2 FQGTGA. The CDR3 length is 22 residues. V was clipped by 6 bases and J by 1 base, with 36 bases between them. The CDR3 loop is CASRPNLKKGVFTDLPQETQYF. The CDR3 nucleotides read TGTGCCAGCAGACCAAACCTAAAGAAGGGTGTCTTTACGGACTTACCCCAAGAGACCCAGTACTTC.

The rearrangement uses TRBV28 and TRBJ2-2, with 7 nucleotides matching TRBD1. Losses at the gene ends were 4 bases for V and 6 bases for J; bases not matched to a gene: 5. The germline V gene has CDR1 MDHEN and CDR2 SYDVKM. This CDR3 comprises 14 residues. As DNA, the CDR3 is TGTGCCAGCAGTTCCCAACAGGGGCCCGGGGAGCTGTTTTTT. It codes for CASSSQQGPGELFF.

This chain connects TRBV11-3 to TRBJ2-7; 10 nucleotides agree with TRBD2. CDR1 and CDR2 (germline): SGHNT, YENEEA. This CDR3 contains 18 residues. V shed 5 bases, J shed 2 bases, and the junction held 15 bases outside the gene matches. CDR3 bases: TGTGCCAGCAGCGGCTTGGGACAGCTAGCGGGGGAGACCTACGAGCAGTACTTC. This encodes CASSGLGQLAGETYEQYF.

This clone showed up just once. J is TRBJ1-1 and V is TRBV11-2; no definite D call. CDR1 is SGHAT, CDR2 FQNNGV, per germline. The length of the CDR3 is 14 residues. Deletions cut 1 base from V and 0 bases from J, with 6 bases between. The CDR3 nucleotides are TGTGCCAGCAGCTTAGGCCCTATGAACACTGAAGCTTTCTTT. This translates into CASSLGPMNTEAFF.

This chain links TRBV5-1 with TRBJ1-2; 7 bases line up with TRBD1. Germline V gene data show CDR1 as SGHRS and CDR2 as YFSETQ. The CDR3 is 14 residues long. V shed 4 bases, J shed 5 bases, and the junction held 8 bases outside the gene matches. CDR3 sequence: CASSTTGEWYGYTF. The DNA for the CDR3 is TGCGCCAGCAGCACCACAGGGGAGTGGTATGGCTACACCTTC.

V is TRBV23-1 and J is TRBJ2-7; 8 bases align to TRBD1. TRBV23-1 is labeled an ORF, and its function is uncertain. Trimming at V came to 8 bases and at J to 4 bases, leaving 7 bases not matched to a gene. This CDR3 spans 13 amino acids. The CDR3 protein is CASRQGHRYEQYF. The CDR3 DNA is TGCGCCAGCCGACAGGGGCACCGTTACGAGCAGTACTTC.

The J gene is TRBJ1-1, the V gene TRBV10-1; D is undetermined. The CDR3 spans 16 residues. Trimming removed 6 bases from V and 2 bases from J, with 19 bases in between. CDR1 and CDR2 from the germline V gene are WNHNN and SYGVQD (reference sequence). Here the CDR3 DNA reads TGCGCCAGCAGCCATTCCGGGTGGAGAGAAAACACTGAAGCTTTCTTT. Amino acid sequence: CASSHSGWRENTEAFF.